This entry describes one TCR beta chain. The sample originates from a study of blood T cell repertoires in COVID-19. The wider study: Specimens from acute and convalescent COVID-19 originated in the United States, Italy and Spain. The analysed material was cDNA or gDNA that came from T cells, B-cell-depleted T cells, or PBMCs.

Per the authors' pipeline: It was from reference gene primer amplification that nucleated cell counts were estimated. TCRdb's copy holds only in-frame clones and misses some; the assay was immunoSEQ multiplex PCR. V and J calls and clone size are copied from that table; D and trimming were computed from the DNA. The table lists approximately 100,000 clones, more than 75% of them singletons. This CDR3 has 17 residues. The germline V gene encodes CDR1 KGHDR and CDR2 SFDVKD. The trim removed 3 bases at V and 4 bases at J, leaving 10 bases unmatched. The sequenced sample was peripheral blood. The source of this sequence is a man in his 60s with acute or convalescent COVID-19. V usage is TRBV24-1 and J usage is TRBJ2-1, with TRBD2 matching 8 bases. CDR3 in amino acids: CATSDVRPGLDYNEQFF. The DNA for the CDR3 is TGTGCCACCAGTGATGTACGACCGGGACTAGATTACAATGAGCAGTTCTTC.